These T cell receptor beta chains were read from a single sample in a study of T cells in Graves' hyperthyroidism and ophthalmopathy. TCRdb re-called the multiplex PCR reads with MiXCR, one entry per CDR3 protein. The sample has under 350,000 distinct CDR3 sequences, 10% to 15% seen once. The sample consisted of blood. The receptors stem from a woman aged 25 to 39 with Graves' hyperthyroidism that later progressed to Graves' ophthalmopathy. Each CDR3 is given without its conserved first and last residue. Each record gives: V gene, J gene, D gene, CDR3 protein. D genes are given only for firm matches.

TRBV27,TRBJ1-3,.,ASRVTGRDSGNTIY
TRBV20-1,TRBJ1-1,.,SAEGMNTEAF
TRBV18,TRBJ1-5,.,ASSPTEGAAQH
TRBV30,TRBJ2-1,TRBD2,ALRGLAGNEQF
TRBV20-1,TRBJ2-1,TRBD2,SAIPGLGSNEQF
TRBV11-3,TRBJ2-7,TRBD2,ASRTRGTSGPDTPYEQY
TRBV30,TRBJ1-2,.,AWSVDGGWSGGYT
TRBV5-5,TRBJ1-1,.,ASSWGLVNTEAF
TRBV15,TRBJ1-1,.,ATRHRENTEAF
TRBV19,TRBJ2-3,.,ASIHTSPSDTDTQY
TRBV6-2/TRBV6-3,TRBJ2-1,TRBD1,ASSYPPGQGLNEQF
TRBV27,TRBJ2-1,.,ASSRMRGFNEQF
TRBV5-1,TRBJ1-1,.,ASRFGGNTEAF
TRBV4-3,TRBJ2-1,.,ASSQDGSWGSYNEQF
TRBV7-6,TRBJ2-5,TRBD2,ASSSGGGQETQY
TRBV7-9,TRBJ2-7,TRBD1,ASSHRRQGHEQY
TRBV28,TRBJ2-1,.,ASSLGVYEQF
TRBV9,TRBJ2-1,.,ASSVVRAGTPDYNEQF
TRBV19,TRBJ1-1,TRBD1,ASSRTGLGTGAF
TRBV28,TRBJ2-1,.,ASSSHEAESYNEQF
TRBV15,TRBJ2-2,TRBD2,ATSRDSLAGFGGELF
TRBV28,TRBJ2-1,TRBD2,ASTTGGGNEQF
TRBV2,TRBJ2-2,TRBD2,ASSASGLAGTGELF
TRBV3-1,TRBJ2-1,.,ASSQGPSSVSSYNEQF
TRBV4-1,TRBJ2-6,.,ASSQGIAGANVLT
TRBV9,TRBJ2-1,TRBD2,ASSISSTLAVNNEQF
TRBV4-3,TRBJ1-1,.,ASSQDRGNTEAF
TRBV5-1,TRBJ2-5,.,ASSRRGEETQY
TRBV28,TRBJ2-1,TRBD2,VSSPISGSSGREQF
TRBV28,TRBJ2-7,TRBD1,ASSFAGQGPYEQY
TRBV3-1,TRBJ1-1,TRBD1,ASSFGQGEELNTEAF
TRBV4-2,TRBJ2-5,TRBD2,ASSQDLGTSGRGETQY
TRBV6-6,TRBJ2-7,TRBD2,ASSYAGTSGSYEQY
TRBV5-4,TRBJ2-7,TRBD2,ASQAGGVGEQY
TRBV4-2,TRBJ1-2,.,ASSQENRDNYGYT
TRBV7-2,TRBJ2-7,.,ASSLAKGVEQY
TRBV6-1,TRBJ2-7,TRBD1,ASSQTGPYEQY
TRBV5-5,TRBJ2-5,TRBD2,ASRQTSGRAPETQY
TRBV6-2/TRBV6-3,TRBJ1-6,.,ASSGGSPLH
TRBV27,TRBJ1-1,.,ASSLTPLGATEAF
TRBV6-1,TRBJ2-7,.,ASLPNPISYEQY
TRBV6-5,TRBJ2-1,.,ASSYGPTPTRGTYNEQF
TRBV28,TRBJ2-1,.,ASGRGNEQF
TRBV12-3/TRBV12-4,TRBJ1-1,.,ASSWGGGGVTEAF